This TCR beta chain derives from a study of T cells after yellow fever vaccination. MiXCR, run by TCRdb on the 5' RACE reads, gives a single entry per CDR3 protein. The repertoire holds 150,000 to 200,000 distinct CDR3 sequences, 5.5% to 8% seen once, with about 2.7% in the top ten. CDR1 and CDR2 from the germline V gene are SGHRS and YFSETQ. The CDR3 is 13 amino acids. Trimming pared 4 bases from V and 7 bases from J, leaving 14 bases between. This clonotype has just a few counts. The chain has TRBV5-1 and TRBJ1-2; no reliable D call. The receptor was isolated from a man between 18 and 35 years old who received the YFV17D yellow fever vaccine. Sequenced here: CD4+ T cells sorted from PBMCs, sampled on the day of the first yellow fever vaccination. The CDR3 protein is CASSPRMGSGYTF. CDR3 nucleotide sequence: TGCGCCAGCAGCCCGCGTATGGGCAGTGGCTACACCTTC.